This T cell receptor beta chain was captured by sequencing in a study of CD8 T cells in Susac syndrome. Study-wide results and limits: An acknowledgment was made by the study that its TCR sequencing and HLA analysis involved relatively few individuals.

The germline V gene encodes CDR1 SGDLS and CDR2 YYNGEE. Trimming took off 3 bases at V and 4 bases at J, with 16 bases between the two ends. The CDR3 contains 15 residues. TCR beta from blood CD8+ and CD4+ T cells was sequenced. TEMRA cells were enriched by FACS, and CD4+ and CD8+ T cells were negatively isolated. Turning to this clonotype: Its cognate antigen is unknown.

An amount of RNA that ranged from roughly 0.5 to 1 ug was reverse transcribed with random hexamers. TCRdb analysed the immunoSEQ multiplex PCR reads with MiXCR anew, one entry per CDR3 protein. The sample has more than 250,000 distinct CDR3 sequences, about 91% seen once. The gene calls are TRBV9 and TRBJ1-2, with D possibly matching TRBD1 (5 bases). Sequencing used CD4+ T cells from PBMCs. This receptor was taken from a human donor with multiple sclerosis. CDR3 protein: CASSGGMSRGYGYTF. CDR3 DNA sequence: TGTGCCAGCAGCGGGGGGATGTCGAGGGGCTATGGCTACACCTTC.